This T cell receptor beta chain stems from a study of blood T cell repertoires in COVID-19. Looking at the study overall: Specimens from acute and convalescent COVID-19 originated in the United States, Italy and Spain. Sources were T cells, B-cell-depleted T cells, or PBMCs; the material itself was cDNA or gDNA.

As processed by the authors: Reference gene primer amplification yielded estimated nucleated cell counts. The protocol was immunoSEQ multiplex PCR, while the TCRdb copy is restricted to in-frame clones and leaves out a portion. For V, J and clone size, that table is used; D and trimming come from the DNA. Among 50,000 to 65,000 clones listed, about 88% were seen once. Per germline, CDR1 KGHSY and CDR2 FQNENV. With 2 bases removed from V and 2 bases from J, the gap between germline ends came to 6 bases. This CDR3 has 13 amino acids. The sample was peripheral blood. V usage is TRBV16 and J usage is TRBJ1-1; D not resolved. This TCR derives from a man between 65 and 85 years old with acute or convalescent COVID-19. CDR3 in DNA: TGTGCCAGCAGCCAAGTGAGAAACACTGAAGCTTTCTTT. Its translation: CASSQVRNTEAFF.